A single sample is the source of the 10 T cell receptor beta chains below, sequenced in a study of neoadjuvant nivolumab and ipilimumab in lung cancer. TCRdb's copy holds only in-frame clones and misses some; the assay was immunoSEQ multiplex PCR. The table shows 20,000 to 25,000 clones, with roughly 84% occurring only once. The sequenced sample was peripheral blood, obtained before neoadjuvant nivolumab, alone or with ipilimumab. These receptors came from an adult with non-small cell lung cancer.

This clone was picked up a small number of times. V is TRBV29-1 and J is TRBJ2-1, with D possibly TRBD2 on 6 matching bases. The V end lost 3 bases, the J end lost 7 bases, and 10 bases lay between the germline ends. Germline V gives CDR1 SQVTM, CDR2 ANQGSEA. This CDR3 contains 12 residues. The CDR3 coding sequence is TGCAGCGTTGACCCGGGGAGGAATGAGCAGTTCTTC. This encodes CSVDPGRNEQFF.

The chain recombines TRBV10-3 with TRBJ2-1, with 7 bases that match TRBD2. CDR3 size: 13 residues. CDR1 is ENHRY, CDR2 SYGVKD, per germline. V lost 8 bases to trimming and J lost 8 bases; unmatched junction nucleotides: 9. CDR3 bases: TGTGCCATCCTGGGGAATGCGGGGGATGAGCAGTTCTTC. Encoded protein: CAILGNAGDEQFF.

V is TRBV6-5 and J is TRBJ2-5; TRBD2 matches at 7 bases. Germline trimming cut 2 bases from V and 4 bases from J; bases unmatched to any gene: 10. The CDR3 length is 16 residues. CDR1 is MNHEY and CDR2 is SVGAGI in the germline V gene. CDR3 nucleotides: TGTGCCAGCAGTTACCCTAACCGGGCGGGAGCAGAGACCCAGTACTTC. It translates to CASSYPNRAGAETQYF.

This chain uses TRBV15 with TRBJ2-6; D remains unclear. Trimming removed 5 bases at V and 0 bases at J, with 8 bases between. Germline V CDR1 and CDR2: LNHNV, YYDKDF (reference sequence). This CDR3 is 15 amino acids long. CDR3 nucleotide sequence: TGTGCCACCAGCGCCCGGAGCTCTGGGGCCAACGTCCTGACTTTC. Its translation: CATSARSSGANVLTF.

The chain couples TRBV11-2 to TRBJ2-1; weak D call: TRBD2 (5 bases). Germline values: CDR1 SGHAT, CDR2 FQNNGV. V lost 3 bases, J lost 3 bases, and 15 bases lay in between. This CDR3 has 16 residues. CDR3 residues: CASSFSVGLYYNEQFF. The CDR3 nucleotides read TGTGCCAGCAGCTTTTCTGTAGGACTCTACTACAATGAGCAGTTCTTC.

This clone has just one count. The gene calls are TRBV5-5 and TRBJ2-6; D might be TRBD1 or TRBD2, each matching 6 bases. In germline, CDR1 is SGHKS, CDR2 YYEKEE (reference sequence). The CDR3 covers 16 residues. V was shortened by 0 bases and J by 2 bases, with 9 bases between the two germline ends. The CDR3 is CASSLAGGPGANVLTF. The DNA of the CDR3 is TGTGCCAGCAGCTTGGCTGGGGGGCCTGGGGCCAACGTCCTGACTTTC.

The J gene is TRBJ2-1, the V gene TRBV6-5, with 12 bases lining up with TRBD2. Germline CDR1 reads MNHEY; CDR2 reads SVGAGI. V lost 5 bases, J lost 12 bases, and 5 bases stayed unmatched. The CDR3 consists of 13 residues. CDR3 nucleotide sequence: TGTGCCAGCAGTCCCGGACTAGCGGGACCGCAGTTCTTC. Its protein product is CASSPGLAGPQFF.

Turning to this clone: Because it lacks the conserved phenylalanine or tryptophan at the end, this CDR3 is likely a read error. The limits of the CDR3 on the DNA are not certain, so only TCRdb's listed CDR3 is given. The chain combines TRBV23-1 with TRBJ2-7; the DNA was not compared with TRBD2, the D call given in the table. TRBV23-1 is an open reading frame whose function is uncertain. Both ends counted, the CDR3 spans 16 residues. The CDR3 sequence is CASPPLPGEGQYFGAP.

Only a few counts were recorded for this clone. CDR3 in amino acids: CASSREGQGSSYEQYF. CDR3 coding DNA: TGTGCCAGCAGCCGCGAGGGACAGGGGAGCTCCTACGAGCAGTACTTC. V and J are TRBV4-2 and TRBJ2-7; 10 positions agree with TRBD1. Losses at the gene ends were 4 bases for V and 0 bases for J; bases not matched to a gene: 6. Germline assignment: CDR1 LGHNA and CDR2 YNFKEQ. The CDR3 extends over 16 amino acids.

The chain couples TRBV2 to TRBJ2-1, with 8 bases identical to TRBD2. Trimming took 0 bases from V and 8 from J; bases not matched to a gene: 6. From germline, CDR1 is SNHLY and CDR2 FYNNEI. The CDR3 runs to 15 residues. The CDR3 nucleotides read TGTGCCAGCAGTGAAGCGCAGATAGCGGGACATGAGCAGTTCTTC. It encodes CASSEAQIAGHEQFF. Full variable domain (missing parts from reference TRBV2 and TRBJ2-1): EPEVTQTPSHQVTQMGQEVILRCVPISNHLYFYWYRQILGQKVEFLVSFYNNEISEKSEIFDDQFSVERPDGSNFTLKIRSTKLEDSAMYFCASSEAQIAGHEQFFGPGTRLTVL.